These 5 T cell receptor beta chains came from one sample sequenced in a study of regulatory T cells in long-lasting Graves disease. Building of the TCR beta libraries involved iRepertoire HTBI primers and Arm-PCR of CDR3 regions. TCRdb reanalysed the multiplex PCR reads using MiXCR and keeps one entry per CDR3 protein. This table holds about 430,000 distinct CDR3 sequences, about 15% found once. Time point described: newly diagnosed GD, antithyroid drugs for less than 3 months. TCR sequences were obtained from RNA taken from PBMCs. Another study also made use of these data, one on T cells in Graves' hyperthyroidism and ophthalmopathy.

The sequenced sample was peripheral blood mononuclear cells (PBMCs), obtained at new diagnosis, from a patient treated with antithyroid drugs. Receptors were obtained from a woman aged 40 to 50 with Graves disease.

A few counts support this clonotype. The rearrangement links TRBV2 to TRBJ2-3, with 9 bases matching TRBD1. CDR1 is SNHLY, CDR2 FYNNEI, per germline. The CDR3 is 15 amino acids. Trimming removed 6 bases from V and 3 bases from J; junction bases left unmatched: 7. The CDR3 protein is CASSQTGGATDTQYF. The CDR3 DNA reads as TGTGCCAGCAGCCAGACAGGGGGGGCGACAGATACGCAGTATTTT.

As concerns this clonotype: This may be a read error: a much more frequent sequence differs by one nucleotide. The chain carries TRBV11-3 and TRBJ2-1, with 11 bases aligning to TRBD2. Germline CDR1 is SGHNT and CDR2 is YENEEA. V trimming: 4 bases; J trimming: 10 bases; junction bases outside the gene matches: 12. This CDR3 contains 16 residues. Here the CDR3 DNA reads TGTGCCAGCAGCTCACGACTAGCGGGACCCTCCTACGAGCAGTTCTTC. The encoded protein is CASSSRLAGPSYEQFF.

This chain joins TRBV15 and TRBJ1-2; 7 bases match TRBD1. Germline V gene sequence: CDR1 LNHNV, CDR2 YYDKDF (reference sequence). This CDR3 is built from 16 residues. After removal of 5 bases from V and 5 bases from J, the junction contained 14 bases not matched to a gene. The CDR3: CATSRAVGQAVYGYTF. CDR3 coding DNA: TGTGCCACCAGCCGAGCGGTAGGACAGGCAGTGTATGGCTACACCTTC.

This clonotype appeared many times. The CDR3 DNA is TGTGCCAGCAGCTTAGTACAGGGTAGGACTGAAGCTTTCTTT. Residues: CASSLVQGRTEAFF. The chain has TRBV7-8 and TRBJ1-1, with D possibly being TRBD1 (6 bases). This CDR3 spans 14 amino acids. CDR1 SGHVS and CDR2 FQNEAQ come from the germline V gene. Trimming took off 1 base at V and 5 bases at J, with 11 bases between the two ends.

With regard to this clonotype: A much larger clone differs from this one at a single base, so this may be a read error. The rearrangement joins TRBV9 to TRBJ1-5, with a possible D match to TRBD1 (5 bases). The V gene lost 4 bases and the J gene lost 2 bases, with 10 bases spanning the gap. CDR1 is SGDLS and CDR2 is YYNGEE in the germline V gene. The CDR3 has 14 residues. The CDR3 DNA follows: TGTGCCAGCAGCCTCGACAGTGGCAATCAGCCCCAGCATTTT. It encodes CASSLDSGNQPQHF.